The clone carrying this T cell receptor beta chain was recorded only once. The antigen is undetermined. This entry belongs to a study of cytomegalovirus exposure and HLA in healthy donors. It was with 60 Vbeta and 13 Jbeta primers that the PCR ran. Generated by immunoSEQ multiplex PCR, the TCRdb table keeps only in-frame clones and is missing some. The sample lists over 150,000 clones, around 77% seen once, with 1% in the top ten. This CDR3 has 12 residues. CDR1 SEHNR and CDR2 FQNEAQ come from the germline V gene (reference sequence). The V and J ends lost 6 bases and 11 bases respectively, with 14 bases between them. Study-level points and caveats: CMV serostatus alone was available as immune exposure information.

The V gene is TRBV7-9, the J gene TRBJ1-5; D call uncertain. The clonotype originates from a woman aged 45-65 years in good health and CMV-seropositive. The material sequenced was PBMCs. The CDR3: CASSSMSLTQHF. CDR3 nucleotides: TGTGCCAGCAGTTCGATGAGCTTAACCCAGCATTTT.